This entry features one TCR beta chain sequence. This receptor's antigen is unknown. Base-call qualities are not available, and no considerably larger clone is one nucleotide away. Library prep was done by the immunoSEQ multiplex PCR assay. From the authors' description of their analysis: To diagnose cytomegalovirus status from the catalog of TCR beta chain sequences, a statistical classification framework was built. Imported from immuneACCESS, the table was reduced by TCRdb to in-frame sequences with V and J called. These copies leave out some clones; in studies compared against another copy, an unresolved V gene accounts for under half, and the cause of the remainder is not known. The V and J calls and the clone size are those of that table, but D and trimming were determined from the DNA. This sample has 150,000 to 200,000 clones in its table, and roughly three quarters of those were observed once. The leading ten clones occupy 1% to 1.5% of the sample.

Relative to germline, V is missing 3 bases and J is missing 6 bases, with 7 bases of the junction outside any gene match. The CDR3 spans 14 residues, from the cysteine through the phenylalanine. The CDR3 DNA has 42 bases and is translated from base 1. Reading the germline V gene (reference sequence) gives CDR1 GTSNPN and CDR2 SVGIG. The donors were included in the validation cohort of some 110 subjects, a group kept apart from the roughly 670-subject first cohort. The sample comes from a study of cytomegalovirus exposure and HLA in healthy donors listed by TCRdb under 2017. About the study as a whole: The roughly 650 repertoires of the first cohort and the 95 to 150 validation repertoires were produced on the same platform, according to a later analysis. The study aimed to test whether signatures of past pathogen exposure could be identified by cataloging public T cell receptors. Besides the first cohort of under 700 subjects, a separate validation cohort made up of 120 different subjects was used. To predict cytomegalovirus infection status, the study combined high-throughput TCR immunosequencing, statistical association of individual TCRs with disease status, and machine learning. Broad study findings and their caveats: In a later analysis, TCRs clustered in the first cohort were found to also tend to co-occur in the 110 or so validation repertoires, with roughly 93% of cluster scores above 0. Three of the identified cytomegalovirus-associated TCR beta chains were confirmed in vitro to be specific for cytomegalovirus antigens. It was suggested by the authors that the approach could potentially be generalized to other disease states and immunological phenotypes. The study gave a list of 150 to 200 TCR beta chains associated with cytomegalovirus. Cytomegalovirus status was reported to be diagnosed by the classifier with high specificity and sensitivity in both the original and validation cohorts. Most TCR sequences were observed very rarely across donors, whereas some public TCRs were present in many individuals. A later analysis had no HLA typing for the validation cohort, so co-occurrence there was scored across all 130 or so repertoires.

The sample comprised PBMCs. This sequence originates from a woman in her thirties in good health and CMV-seronegative. The chain is assembled from TRBV30 and TRBJ2-2, with 7 bases aligning to TRBD1. The CDR3 region reads CAWRYRGRAGELFF. The nucleotide sequence reads TGTGCCTGGAGATACAGGGGACGGGCCGGGGAGCTGTTTTTT.